This T cell receptor beta chain derives from a study of blood T cell repertoires in COVID-19. Study overall: T cells, B-cell-depleted T cells, or PBMCs provided the cDNA or gDNA that served as material.

Sequenced by immunoSEQ multiplex PCR; TCRdb stores in-frame clones only, minus some. The sample includes roughly 84,000 clones, around four fifths of them seen just once. Input material: peripheral blood. This sequence was found in an elderly man with active or convalescent COVID-19.

The CDR3 sequence is CASSLDPGRNSPLHF. In DNA form, the CDR3 reads TGCGCCAGCAGCTTGGATCCGGGTAGGAATTCACCCCTCCACTTT. The V and J genes are TRBV5-1 and TRBJ1-6; no definite D call. Germline V gene sequence: CDR1 SGHRS, CDR2 YFSETQ. The CDR3 covers 15 residues. The V end was cut by 0 bases, the J end by 7 bases, with 11 bases between. The full variable domain, rest sourced from reference TRBV5-1 and TRBJ1-6, is KAGVTQTPRYLIKTRGQQVTLSCSPISGHRSVSWYQQTPGQGLQFLFEYFSETQRNKGNFPGRFSGRQFSNSRSEMNVSTLELGDSALYLCASSLDPGRNSPLHFGNGTRLTVT.